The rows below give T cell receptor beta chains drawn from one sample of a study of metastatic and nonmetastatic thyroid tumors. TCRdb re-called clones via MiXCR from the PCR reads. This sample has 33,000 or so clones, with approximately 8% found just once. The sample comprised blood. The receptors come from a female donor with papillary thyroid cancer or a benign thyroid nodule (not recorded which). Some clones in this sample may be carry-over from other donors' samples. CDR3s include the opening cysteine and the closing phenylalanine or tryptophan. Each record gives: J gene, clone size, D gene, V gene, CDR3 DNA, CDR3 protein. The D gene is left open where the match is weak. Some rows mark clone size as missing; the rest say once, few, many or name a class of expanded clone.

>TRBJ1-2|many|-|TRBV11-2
TGTGCCAGCAGCTTATCACAGTATGGCTACACCTTC
CASSLSQYGYTF
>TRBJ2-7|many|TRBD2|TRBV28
TGTGCCAGCAGTTTAGAGGGACTAGCGGGAGTTTGGGAGCAGTACTTC
CASSLEGLAGVWEQYF
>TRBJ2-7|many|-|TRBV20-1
TGCAGTGCTAGAGACCTAAGTCGGGGCTCCTACGAGCAGTACTTC
CSARDLSRGSYEQYF
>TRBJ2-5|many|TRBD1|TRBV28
TGTGCCAGCAGTTTACAGGGGGCTGGTAGGGAGACCCAGTACTTC
CASSLQGAGRETQYF
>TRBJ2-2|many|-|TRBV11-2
TGTGCCAGCAGCCAGCCCGGTTTCTCCAGCGGGGAGCTGTTTTTT
CASSQPGFSSGELFF
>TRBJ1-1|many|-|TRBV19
TGTGCCAGTAGTATAACTGGAAGTGAAGCTTTCTTT
CASSITGSEAFF
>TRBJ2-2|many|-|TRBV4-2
TGTGCCAGCAGCCAAGATCTAGGAGGGCAGAGCACCGGGGAGCTGTTTTTT
CASSQDLGGQSTGELFF
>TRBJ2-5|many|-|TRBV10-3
TGTGCCACCAGTCCTAGCCGGGAATCTCAGTACTTC
CATSPSRESQYF
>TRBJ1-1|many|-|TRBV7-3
TGTGCCAGCAGCTTAGCAGGGCGGAGCACTGAAGCTTTCTTT
CASSLAGRSTEAFF
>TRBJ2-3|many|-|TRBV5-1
TGCGCCAGCAGCGACGGACGGGGGCGGGATACGCAGTATTTT
CASSDGRGRDTQYF
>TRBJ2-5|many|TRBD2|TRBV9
TGTGCCAGCAGCGTAGGAAATGGGGGGGGTCAAGAGACCCAGTACTTC
CASSVGNGGGQETQYF
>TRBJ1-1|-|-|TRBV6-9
TGTGCCAGCAGTTACTTGACTGAAGCTTTCTTT
CASSYLTEAFF
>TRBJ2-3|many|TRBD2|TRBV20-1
TGCAGTGCTAGAATCCCGGGGGGTGGGGCAGATACGCAGTATTTT
CSARIPGGGADTQYF
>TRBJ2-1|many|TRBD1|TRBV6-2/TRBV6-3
TGTGCCAGCAGTTATCCGCAGGGGGCGCAAAATGAGCAGTTCTTC
CASSYPQGAQNEQFF
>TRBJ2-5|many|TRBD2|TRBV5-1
TGCGCCAGCAGCCTTAGCGGGAGTAGCGAAGAGACCCAGTACTTC
CASSLSGSSEETQYF
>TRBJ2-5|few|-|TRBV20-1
TGCAGTGCTAGAGGGGGCAGGGCCTGGGAGACCCAGTACTTC
CSARGGRAWETQYF
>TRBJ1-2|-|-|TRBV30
TGTGCCTGGAGGAGGCAGTCCAGTGGGGGCTACGCCTTC
CAWRRQSSGGYAF
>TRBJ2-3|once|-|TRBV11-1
TGTGCCAGCAGCCCCGAGGCAGGTCGAATTAGCACAGATACGCAGTATTTT
CASSPEAGRISTDTQYF
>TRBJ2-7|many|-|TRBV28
TGTGCCAGCAGTGAGGGGGGGCCCTCGGGAGAGCAGTACTTC
CASSEGGPSGEQYF
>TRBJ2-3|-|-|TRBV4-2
TGTGCCAGCAGCCCGGGGAGGACAATAAGCACAGATACGCAGTATTTT
CASSPGRTISTDTQYF
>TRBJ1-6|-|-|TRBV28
TGTGCCAGCATCTACCCAGGGGCGCGTTCACCCCTCCACTTT
CASIYPGARSPLHF
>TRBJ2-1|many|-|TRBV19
TGTGCCAGTACCCATACCGGGAAAGGGGCCTATGAGCAGTTCTTC
CASTHTGKGAYEQFF
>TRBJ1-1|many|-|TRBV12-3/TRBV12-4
TGTGCCAGCAGTTCGATGGAGGGGGGGGATGCTTTCTTT
CASSSMEGGDAFF
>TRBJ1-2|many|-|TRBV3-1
TGTGCCAGCGGGACCGGGACCCAGGGTTACACCTTC
CASGTGTQGYTF
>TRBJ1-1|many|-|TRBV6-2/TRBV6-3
TGTGCCAGCAGTTACACCTACCTCCGGGACAAATCCACTGAAGCTTTCTTT
CASSYTYLRDKSTEAFF
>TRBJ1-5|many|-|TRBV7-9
TGTGCCAGCAGCTTAGAGGGGTACGGGCAGCCCCAGCATTTT
CASSLEGYGQPQHF
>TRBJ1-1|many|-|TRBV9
TGTGCCAGCAGTACAGGGATGAACACTGAAGCTTTCTTT
CASSTGMNTEAFF
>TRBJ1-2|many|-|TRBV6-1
TGTGCCAGCAGGGACGACAAGGGTTTGTGGGGCTACACCTTC
CASRDDKGLWGYTF
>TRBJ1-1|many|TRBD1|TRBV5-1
TGCGCCAGCTCCCTAGGAGGGGGCGAAATTGAAGCTTTCTTT
CASSLGGGEIEAFF
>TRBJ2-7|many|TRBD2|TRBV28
TGTGCCAGCAGCCCGACTAGCGGGAGGATGACCTACGAGCAGTACTTC
CASSPTSGRMTYEQYF
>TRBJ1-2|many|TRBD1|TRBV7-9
TGTGCCAGCAGCAGAACGGGACAGGTAGACTATGGCTACACCTTC
CASSRTGQVDYGYTF
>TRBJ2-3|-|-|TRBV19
TGTGCCAGTAGGTGGTTCACAGATACGCAGTATTTT
CASRWFTDTQYF
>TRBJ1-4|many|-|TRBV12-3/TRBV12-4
TGTGCCAGCAGTTCAACAGGATTTTGGGAAAAACTGTTTTTT
CASSSTGFWEKLFF
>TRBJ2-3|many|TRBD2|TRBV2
TGTGCCAGCAGGTGGGGGGGGGTAATCTCAGATACGCAGTATTTT
CASRWGGVISDTQYF
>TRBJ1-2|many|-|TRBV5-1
TGCGCCAGCAGCGCCGGATTCTATGGCTACACCTTC
CASSAGFYGYTF
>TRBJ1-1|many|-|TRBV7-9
TGTGCCAGCAGCTTAACGGCTGGATGGACTGAAGCTTTCTTT
CASSLTAGWTEAFF
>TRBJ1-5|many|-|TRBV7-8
TGTGCCAGCACCACGAGGGGGGGCGGTCAGCCCCAGCATTTT
CASTTRGGGQPQHF
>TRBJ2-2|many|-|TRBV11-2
TGTGCCAGCAGCAGAGCTGGGGGGCACACCGGGGAGCTGTTTTTT
CASSRAGGHTGELFF
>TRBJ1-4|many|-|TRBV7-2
TGTGCCAGCAGCTTAGATTCAGGGAATGAAAAACTGTTTTTT
CASSLDSGNEKLFF
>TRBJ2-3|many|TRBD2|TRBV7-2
TGTGCCAGCAGCTTATCGGCGACCCGGGGGGGAACAGATACGCAGTATTTT
CASSLSATRGGTDTQYF
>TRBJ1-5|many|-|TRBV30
TGTGCCTGGAGTGGAGAGGTCGGCGGTCAGCCCCAGCATTTT
CAWSGEVGGQPQHF
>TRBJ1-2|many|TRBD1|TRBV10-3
TGTGCCATCAGCCCAGGGACAGAGCGTGGCTACACCTTC
CAISPGTERGYTF
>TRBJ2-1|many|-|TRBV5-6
TGTGCCAGCAGCTTGGTGGGCAGGAGCGGATACAATGAGCAGTTCTTC
CASSLVGRSGYNEQFF
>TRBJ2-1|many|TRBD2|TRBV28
TGTGCCAGCAGTTCGCGTGGACTAGCGGGAGGGTACAATGAGCAGTTCTTC
CASSSRGLAGGYNEQFF
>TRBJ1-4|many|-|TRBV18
TGTGCCAGCTCACCGCGCCAGGGTAATGAAAAACTGTTTTTT
CASSPRQGNEKLFF
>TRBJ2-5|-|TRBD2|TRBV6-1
TGTGCCAGTGGGACTAGCGGGAGGGCCCAAGAGACCCAGTACTTC
CASGTSGRAQETQYF
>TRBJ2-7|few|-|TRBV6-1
TGTGCCAGCAGTGAAGTTTGGGCCCACGAGCAGTACTTC
CASSEVWAHEQYF
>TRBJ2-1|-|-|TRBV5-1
TGCGCCAGCAGCTTGGTACAAATGAATGAGCAGTTCTTC
CASSLVQMNEQFF
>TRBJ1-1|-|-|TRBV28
TGTGCCAGCAGTTCCCCTAGGAGGGTGCGCACTGAAGCTTTCTTT
CASSSPRRVRTEAFF
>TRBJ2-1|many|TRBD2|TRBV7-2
TGTGCCAGCAGCTTAGGGACTAGCGGGGGGAGTGAGCAGTTCTTC
CASSLGTSGGSEQFF
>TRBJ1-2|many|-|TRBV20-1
TGCAGTCCGGAGCCAGAGAATAACTATGGCTACACCTTC
CSPEPENNYGYTF
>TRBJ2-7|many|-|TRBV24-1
TGTGCCACCAGTGATTCTCTCGGGACACGAGCCTACGAGCAGTACTTC
CATSDSLGTRAYEQYF
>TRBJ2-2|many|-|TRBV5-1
TGCGCCAGCAGCTTGGAACAGGGATGGGATATCACCGGGGAGCTGTTTTTT
CASSLEQGWDITGELFF